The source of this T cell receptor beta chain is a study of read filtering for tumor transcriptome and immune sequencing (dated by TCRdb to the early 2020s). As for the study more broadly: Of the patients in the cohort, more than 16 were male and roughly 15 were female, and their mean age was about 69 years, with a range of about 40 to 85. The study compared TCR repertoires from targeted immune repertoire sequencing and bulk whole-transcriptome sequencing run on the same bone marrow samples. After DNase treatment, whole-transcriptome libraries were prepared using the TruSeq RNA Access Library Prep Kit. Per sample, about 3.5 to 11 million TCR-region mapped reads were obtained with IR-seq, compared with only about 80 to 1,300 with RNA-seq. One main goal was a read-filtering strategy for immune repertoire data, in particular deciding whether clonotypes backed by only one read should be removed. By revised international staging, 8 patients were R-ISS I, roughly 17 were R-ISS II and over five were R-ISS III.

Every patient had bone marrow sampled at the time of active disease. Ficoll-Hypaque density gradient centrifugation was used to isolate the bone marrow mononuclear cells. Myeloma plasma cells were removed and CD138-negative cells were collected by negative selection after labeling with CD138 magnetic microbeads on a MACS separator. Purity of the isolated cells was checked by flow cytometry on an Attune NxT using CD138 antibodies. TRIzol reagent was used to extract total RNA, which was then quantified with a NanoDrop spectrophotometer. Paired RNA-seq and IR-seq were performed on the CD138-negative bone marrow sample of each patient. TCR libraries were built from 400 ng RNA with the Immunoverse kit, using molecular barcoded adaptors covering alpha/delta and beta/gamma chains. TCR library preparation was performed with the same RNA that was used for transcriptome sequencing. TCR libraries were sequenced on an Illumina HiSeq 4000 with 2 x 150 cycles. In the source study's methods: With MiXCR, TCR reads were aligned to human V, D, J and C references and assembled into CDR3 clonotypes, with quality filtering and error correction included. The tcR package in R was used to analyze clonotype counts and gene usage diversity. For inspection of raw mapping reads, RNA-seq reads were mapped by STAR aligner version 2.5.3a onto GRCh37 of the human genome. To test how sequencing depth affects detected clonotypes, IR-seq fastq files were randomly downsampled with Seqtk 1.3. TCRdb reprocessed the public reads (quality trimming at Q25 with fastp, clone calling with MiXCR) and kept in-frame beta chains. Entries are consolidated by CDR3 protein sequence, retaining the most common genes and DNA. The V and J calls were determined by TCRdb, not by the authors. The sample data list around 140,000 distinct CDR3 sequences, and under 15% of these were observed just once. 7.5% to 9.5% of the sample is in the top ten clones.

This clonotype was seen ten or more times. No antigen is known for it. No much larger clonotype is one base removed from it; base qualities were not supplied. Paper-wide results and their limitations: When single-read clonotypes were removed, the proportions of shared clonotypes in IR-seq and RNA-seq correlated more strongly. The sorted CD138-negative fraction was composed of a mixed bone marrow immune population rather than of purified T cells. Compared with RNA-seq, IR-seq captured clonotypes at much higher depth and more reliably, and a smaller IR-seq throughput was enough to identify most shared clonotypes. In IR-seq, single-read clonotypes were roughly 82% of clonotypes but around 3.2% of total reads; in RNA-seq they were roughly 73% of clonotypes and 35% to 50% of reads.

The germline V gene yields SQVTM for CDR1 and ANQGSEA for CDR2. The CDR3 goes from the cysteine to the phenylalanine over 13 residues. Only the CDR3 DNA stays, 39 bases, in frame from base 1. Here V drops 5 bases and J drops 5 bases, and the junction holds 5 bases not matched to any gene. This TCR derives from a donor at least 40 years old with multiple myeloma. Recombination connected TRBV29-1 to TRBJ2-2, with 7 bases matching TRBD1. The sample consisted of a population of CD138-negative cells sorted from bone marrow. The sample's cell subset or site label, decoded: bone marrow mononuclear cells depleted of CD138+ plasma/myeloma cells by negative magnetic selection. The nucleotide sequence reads TGCAGCGTTAACAGGGGCCGAACCGGGGAGCTGTTTTTT. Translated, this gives CSVNRGRTGELFF.